Listed below are T cell receptor beta chains from one sample, sequenced in a study of blood T cells in healthy people across ages. TCRdb ran MiXCR on the 5' RACE reads and lists one entry per CDR3 protein. The data contain around 670,000 distinct CDR3 sequences, about 30% of them singletons. The sample comprised blood. All receptors come from a woman older than 75 in good health. Both conserved end residues are part of each CDR3. The order of the fields is D gene, V gene, J gene, clone size, CDR3 protein, CDR3 DNA. A D gene is named only where the DNA matches it firmly. Some rows mark clone size as missing; the rest say once, few, many or name a class of expanded clone.

>.|TRBV14|TRBJ1-2|.
CASSYRFDYGYTF
TGTGCCAGCAGCTACAGGTTCGACTATGGCTACACCTTC
>.|TRBV2|TRBJ2-5|.
CGVGTGIGVGQETRYF
.
>.|TRBV7-9|TRBJ1-5|many
CASSLAGRADQPQHF
TGTGCCAGCAGCTTAGCGGGCAGGGCAGATCAGCCCCAGCATTTT
>.|TRBV30|TRBJ2-5|many
CAWTGRQETQYF
TGTGCCTGGACAGGGCGCCAAGAGACCCAGTACTTC
>.|TRBV7-2|TRBJ2-3|few
CASSPGGVYTDTQYF
TGTGCCAGCAGCCCCGGTGGGGTGTACACAGATACGCAGTATTTT
>.|TRBV5-1|TRBJ2-7|many
CASSPRELGYEQYF
TGCGCCAGCAGCCCAAGGGAGCTAGGCTACGAGCAGTACTTC
>TRBD1|TRBV7-8|TRBJ2-3|few
CASSFYRRDRGRPDTQYF
TGTGCCAGCAGCTTCTATCGGAGGGACAGGGGTCGGCCAGATACGCAGTATTTT
>.|TRBV20-1|TRBJ2-5|few
CSALHGVNEQYF
TGCAGTGCTCTCCACGGGGTCAATGAGCAGTACTTC
>TRBD2|TRBV29-1|TRBJ2-3|.
CSVERGASTDTQYF
TGCAGCGTGGAGCGGGGGGCGAGCACAGATACGCAGTATTTT
>TRBD2|TRBV9|TRBJ2-1|.
CASSVVGAGGADEQFF
TGTGCCAGCAGCGTTGTCGGAGCGGGAGGAGCGGATGAGCAGTTCTTC
>.|TRBV21-1|TRBJ2-1|.
CASSKFRRRGALDSYNEQFF
TGTGCCAGCAGCAAATTTCGCAGGCGGGGGGCATTAGACTCCTACAATGAGCAGTTCTTC
>TRBD1|TRBV6-5|TRBJ2-4|many
CASSESGTANIQYF
TGTGCCAGCAGTGAATCCGGGACAGCAAACATTCAGTACTTC
>TRBD1|TRBV7-9|TRBJ1-4|.
CASSSDRNEKLFF
TGTGCCAGCAGCTCGGACAGGAATGAAAAACTGTTTTTT
>.|TRBV20-1|TRBJ1-3|.
CSASKAGFGNAIYF
TGCAGTGCTTCAAAGGCAGGGTTTGGAAACGCCATATATTTT
>.|TRBV20-1|TRBJ2-3|many
CSALRREGTDTQYF
TGCAGTGCTCTCCGGAGAGAAGGCACAGATACGCAGTATTTT
>TRBD2|TRBV7-9|TRBJ2-5|many
CASSDKLAGGETQYF
TGTGCCAGCAGCGATAAGCTAGCGGGGGGGGAGACCCAGTACTTC
>TRBD1|TRBV10-3|TRBJ1-1|few
CAISESGQLTEAFF
TGTGCCATCAGTGAGTCGGGACAGCTCACTGAAGCTTTCTTT
>TRBD2|TRBV20-1|TRBJ2-7|few
CSARPGTSGGSYEQYF
TGCAGTGCTAGACCCGGGACTAGCGGGGGCTCCTACGAGCAGTACTTC
>.|TRBV7-2|TRBJ1-4|many
CASSFTPPGVEKLFF
TGTGCCAGCAGCTTTACACCCCCGGGAGTTGAAAAACTGTTTTTT
>TRBD1|TRBV6-6|TRBJ1-5|.
CASTDDSGGQNQPQHF
TGTGCCAGCACCGACGATTCAGGGGGCCAGAATCAGCCCCAGCATTTT
>.|TRBV12-3/TRBV12-4|TRBJ1-1|many
CASRRGYGTEAFF
TGTGCCAGCAGGCGGGGGTACGGAACTGAAGCTTTCTTT
>TRBD1|TRBV20-1|TRBJ2-7|many
CSARDGGQTGGEQYF
TGCAGTGCTAGAGATGGAGGACAGACAGGGGGCGAGCAGTACTTC
>TRBD1|TRBV4-3|TRBJ1-3|.
CASSSRQGSGNTIYF
TGCGCCAGCAGCTCCCGACAGGGTTCAGGAAACACCATATATTTT
>.|TRBV29-1|TRBJ2-1|many
CSVVGSPSYNEQFF
TGCAGCGTTGTAGGGTCTCCCTCCTACAATGAGCAGTTCTTC
>.|TRBV12-3/TRBV12-4|TRBJ1-1|many
CASSVRLATEAFF
TGTGCCAGCAGTGTCAGGTTGGCAACTGAAGCTTTCTTT
>TRBD1|TRBV13|TRBJ1-2|many
CASSFTGEYGYTF
TGTGCCAGCAGCTTTACAGGGGAATATGGCTACACCTTC
>TRBD1|TRBV10-3|TRBJ1-3|few
CAISSYGQDRNTIYF
TGTGCCATCAGTTCGTATGGACAGGATCGAAACACCATATATTTT
>TRBD1|TRBV7-2|TRBJ1-2|.
CASSHRQGENYGYTF
TGTGCCAGCAGCCACAGACAGGGGGAGAACTATGGCTACACCTTC
>.|TRBV27|TRBJ2-7|many
CASSLTPLYEQYF
TGTGCCAGCAGTTTAACCCCCCTCTACGAGCAGTACTTC
>.|TRBV2|TRBJ2-5|.
CASSLQAEETQYF
TGTGCCAGCAGTCTACAGGCTGAAGAGACCCAGTACTTC
>.|TRBV7-2|TRBJ1-6|.
CASSFPRDNSPLHF
TGTGCCAGCAGCTTCCCCAGGGATAATTCACCCCTCCACTTT
>.|TRBV5-6|TRBJ2-7|many
CASGRRSAYEQYF
TGTGCCAGTGGGCGACGTTCGGCCTACGAGCAGTACTTC
>TRBD2|TRBV28|TRBJ2-3|many
CASSLAGGSDTQYF
TGTGCCAGCAGTCTAGCGGGGGGATCAGATACGCAGTATTTT
>.|TRBV20-1|TRBJ2-1|.
CSARVSSWSYNEQFF
TGCAGTGCTAGAGTAAGTAGCTGGAGCTACAATGAGCAGTTCTTC
>.|TRBV20-1|TRBJ2-3|many
CSARPMRADTQYF
TGCAGTGCTAGACCGATGCGGGCAGATACGCAGTATTTT
>.|TRBV18|TRBJ2-1|.
CASSPPSTGNSYNEQFF
TGTGCCAGCTCACCACCCTCAACAGGGAACTCCTACAATGAGCAGTTCTTC
>.|TRBV11-2|TRBJ1-6|few
CASSLVQGDNSPLHF
TGTGCCAGCAGCTTAGTCCAGGGCGATAATTCACCCCTCCACTTT
>.|TRBV24-1|TRBJ2-4|many
CATSDLGHPNIQYF
TGTGCCACCAGTGATTTGGGTCACCCGAACATTCAGTACTTC
>TRBD2|TRBV5-5|TRBJ2-5|.
CASSLPGTSRHNEQYF
TGTGCCAGCAGCCTGCCCGGGACTAGCCGTCACAATGAGCAGTACTTC
>.|TRBV9|TRBJ2-3|.
CASSPQGGVGTDTQYF
TGTGCCAGCAGCCCCCAGGGGGGCGTGGGGACAGATACGCAGTATTTT
>.|TRBV20-1|TRBJ2-7|many
CSANTARGYTYEQYF
TGCAGTGCCAATACCGCCAGGGGATACACCTACGAGCAGTACTTC
>.|TRBV20-1|TRBJ1-5|once
CSATSGLFKHF
TGCAGTGCTACCTCTGGACTGTTCAAGCATTTT
>.|TRBV30|TRBJ1-4|.
CAWTRSEEKLFF
TGTGCCTGGACCAGGTCGGAGGAAAAACTGTTTTTT
>TRBD2|TRBV12-3/TRBV12-4|TRBJ2-3|.
CASSSRLAGGVSTDTQYF
TGTGCCAGCAGTTCCCGACTAGCGGGGGGAGTGAGCACAGATACGCAGTATTTT
>.|TRBV7-6|TRBJ1-4|few
CASSPSGGPEKLFF
TGTGCCAGCAGCCCTAGCGGGGGGCCGGAAAAACTGTTTTTT
>.|TRBV6-5|TRBJ2-1|.
CASSFDAATSIYNEQFF
TGTGCCAGCAGTTTTGACGCGGCGACTAGTATCTACAATGAGCAGTTCTTC
>.|TRBV5-1|TRBJ2-7|.
CASSLLPTYEQYF
TGCGCCAGCAGCTTGCTTCCGACCTACGAGCAGTACTTC